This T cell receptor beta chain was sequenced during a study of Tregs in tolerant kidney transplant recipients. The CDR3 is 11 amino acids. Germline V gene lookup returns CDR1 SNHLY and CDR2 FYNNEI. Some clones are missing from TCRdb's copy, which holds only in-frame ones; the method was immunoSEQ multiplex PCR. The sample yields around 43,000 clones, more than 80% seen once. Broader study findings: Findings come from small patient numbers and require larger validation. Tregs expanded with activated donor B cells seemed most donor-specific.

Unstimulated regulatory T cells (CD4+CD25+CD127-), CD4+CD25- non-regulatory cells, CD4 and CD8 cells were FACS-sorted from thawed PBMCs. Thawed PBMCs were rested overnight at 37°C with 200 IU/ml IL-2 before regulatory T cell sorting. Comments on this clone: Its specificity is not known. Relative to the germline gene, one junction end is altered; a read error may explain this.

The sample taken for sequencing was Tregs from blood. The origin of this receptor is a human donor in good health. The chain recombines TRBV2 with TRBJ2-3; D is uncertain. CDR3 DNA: TGTGCCAGCAGTGATTGGGCAGACCCGAATTTT. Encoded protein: CASSDWADPNF.